This T cell receptor beta chain was recovered during a study of T-cell memory formation after mild COVID-19. Study-level background: Largely, the TCR clusters proved donor specific.

The CDR3 is made up of 15 amino acids. V gave up 2 bases and J gave up 4 bases, with 14 bases separating them. MiXCR was run by TCRdb on the 5' RACE reads, yielding one entry per CDR3 protein. Of hundreds of thousands of distinct CDR3 sequences in the sample, 28% were seen once. This clonotype came up a few times. The antigen remains unidentified. Study observations and caveats: Researchers could not confirm that second-wave clones peaking on day 37 targeted SARS-CoV-2. Mostly located in CM and EM were contracting CD4+ clones, with contracting CD8+ clones located in EMRA.

Specimen: PBMCs or a T cell subset sorted from them (not recorded which). This clonotype originated in an adult woman who had mild COVID-19 (a few samples of this study predate the infection). Cell type and time point are not known. The chain joins TRBV12-3 or TRBV12-4 to TRBJ1-2; D remains unclear. Here the CDR3 DNA reads TGTGCCAGCAGTTTACAGACCTCCGTAACCTATGGCTACACCTTC. Protein product: CASSLQTSVTYGYTF.